This T cell receptor beta chain was captured by sequencing in a study of T-cell memory formation after mild COVID-19. Study conclusions and caveats: Chiefly within CM and EM were the contracting CD4+ clones; CD8+ ones were within EMRA.

This clonotype came up a few times. Antigen specificity is unknown. TCR alpha and TCR beta cDNA libraries with sample barcodes and UMIs came from 5'RACE using constant-segment primers. TCRdb passed the 5' RACE reads through MiXCR, listing each CDR3 protein once. In the table there are under 250,000 distinct CDR3 sequences, 10% to 13% of which are singletons. Per the germline V gene, CDR1 is SQVTM and CDR2 is ANQGSEA. Deletions cut 4 bases from V and 4 bases from J, with 10 bases between. The CDR3 consists of 12 residues. The rearrangement joins TRBV29-1 to TRBJ1-2; D may be TRBD1 (5 bases). The sequenced material came from PBMCs or a T cell subset sorted from them (not recorded which). This TCR derives from a man between 18 and 29 years old who had mild COVID-19 (a few samples of this study predate the infection). Cell type and time point are not known. In nucleotides, the CDR3 is TGCAGCGTTGTACCCGGGGCCTATGGCTACACCTTC. Protein product: CSVVPGAYGYTF.